This passage covers 5 T cell receptor beta chains from one sample sequenced in a study of shared clonotypes between healthy human individuals. The repertoire was sequenced with immunoSEQ multiplex PCR; TCRdb's copy has only in-frame clones and lacks some. The profile shows about 2.2 million clones, 80% to 95% of them singletons. Naive CD8 cells, CD45RO-negative and positively selected for CCR7, excluded terminally differentiated effector memory CD45RA+ cells. The sample was naive CD8+ T cells from PBMCs. The receptor source for this set is a man between 18 and 29 years old in good health. Some clones in this sample may be carry-over from other donors' samples.

With regard to this clone: The same CDR3 is also encoded by other DNA sequences in this sample. The genes are TRBV5-8 and TRBJ2-3; maybe TRBD1 (5 bases). V was clipped by 0 bases and J by 0 bases, with 8 bases between them. The CDR3 is 15 amino acids. Germline CDR1 reads SGHTS; CDR2 reads YDEGEE. The CDR3: CASSLGQTSTDTQYF. For the CDR3, the DNA is TGTGCCAGCAGCTTGGGACAGACGAGCACAGATACGCAGTATTTT.

With respect to this clone: At the DNA level, this CDR3 is encoded by other sequences in the same sample as well. The chain is built from TRBV4-1 and TRBJ1-4, with 11 nucleotides matching TRBD1. The CDR3 has 14 residues. The V and J ends lost 4 bases and 7 bases, in that order; junction bases with no gene match: 2. CDR1 and CDR2 (germline): MGHRA, YSYEKL. For the CDR3, the DNA is TGCGCCAGCAGCCCCGGGACAGGGGGTGAAAAACTGTTTTTT. As protein: CASSPGTGGEKLFF.

CDR3 region: CASSYYRTLTGELFF. Here the CDR3 DNA reads TGTGCCAGCAGCTACTACCGGACCCTCACCGGGGAGCTGTTTTTT. V and J are TRBV7-9 and TRBJ2-2; no definite D call. Trimming took off 4 bases at V and 4 bases at J, with 13 bases between the two ends. Germline V gene sequence: CDR1 SEHNR, CDR2 FQNEAQ (reference sequence). The CDR3 length is 15 residues.

Regarding this clone: The sample contains more than one DNA sequence encoding this CDR3. The chain links TRBV6-5 to TRBJ1-2; D remains unclear. Trimming cost V 0 bases and J 0 bases, with 5 bases left between them. CDR1 is MNHEY and CDR2 is SVGAGI in the germline V gene. This CDR3 is 14 amino acids long. CDR3 sequence: CASSYSPANYGYTF. The CDR3 DNA sequence: TGTGCCAGCAGTTACTCGCCAGCTAACTATGGCTACACCTTC.

V and J are TRBV7-2 and TRBJ2-3; D possibly corresponds to TRBD2 (5 bases). From germline, CDR1 is SGHTA and CDR2 FQGNSA. Between the trimmed V and J ends, which lost 2 bases and 0 bases, there was a span of 18 bases. CDR3 length equals 18 residues. The DNA for the CDR3 is TGTGCCAGCAGCTTATTCGGGCGGGTGAGAGCTAGCACAGATACGCAGTATTTT. Its protein is CASSLFGRVRASTDTQYF.